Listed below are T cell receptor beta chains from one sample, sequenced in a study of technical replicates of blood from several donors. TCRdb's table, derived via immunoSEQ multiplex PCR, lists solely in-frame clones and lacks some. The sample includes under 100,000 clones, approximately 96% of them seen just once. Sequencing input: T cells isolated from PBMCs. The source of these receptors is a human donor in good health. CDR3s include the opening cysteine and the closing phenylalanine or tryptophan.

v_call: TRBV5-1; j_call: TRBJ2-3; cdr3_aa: CASSFGRADTQYF
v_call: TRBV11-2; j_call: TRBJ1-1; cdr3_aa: CASSLSLRAFF
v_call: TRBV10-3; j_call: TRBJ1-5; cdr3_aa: CAIGQSNQPQHF
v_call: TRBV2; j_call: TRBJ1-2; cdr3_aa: CALLRDSASYGYTF
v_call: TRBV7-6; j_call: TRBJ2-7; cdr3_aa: CASSSLAGGYSYEQYF
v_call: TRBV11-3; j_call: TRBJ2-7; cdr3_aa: CASSSAGAGGPQYF
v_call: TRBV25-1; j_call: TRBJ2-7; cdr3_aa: CASSEFASGSYEQYF
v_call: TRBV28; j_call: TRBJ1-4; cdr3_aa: CASRSAGDEKLFF
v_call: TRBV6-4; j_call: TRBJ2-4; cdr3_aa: CASRSLGLAVRYYIQYF
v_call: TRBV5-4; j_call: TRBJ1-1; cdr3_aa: CASSLIDRVDTEAFF
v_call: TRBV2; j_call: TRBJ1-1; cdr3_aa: CASSEDYPRAFF
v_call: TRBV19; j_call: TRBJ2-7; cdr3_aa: CASSREREGHEQYF
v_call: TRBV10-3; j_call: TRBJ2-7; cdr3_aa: CAIRETKMRDGEQYF
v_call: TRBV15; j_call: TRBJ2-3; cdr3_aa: CATSRVSGSGTDTQYF
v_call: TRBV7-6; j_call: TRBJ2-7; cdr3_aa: CASSGLTGTQTYEQYF
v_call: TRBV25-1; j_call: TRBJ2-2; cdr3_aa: CASSTSLAGENTGELFF
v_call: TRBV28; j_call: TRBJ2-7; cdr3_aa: CASSLTRYEQYF
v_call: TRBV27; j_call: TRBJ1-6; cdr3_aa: CASSLRQGSTSRLNSPLHF
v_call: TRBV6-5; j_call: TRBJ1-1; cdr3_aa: CASSYLPGDTEAFF
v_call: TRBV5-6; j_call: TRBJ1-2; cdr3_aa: CASSLQGANGYTF
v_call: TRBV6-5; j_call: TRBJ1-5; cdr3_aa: CASSYSRYGDQPQHF
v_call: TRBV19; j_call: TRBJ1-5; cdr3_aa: CASSITATGVEQPQHF
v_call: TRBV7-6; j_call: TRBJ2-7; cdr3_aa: CATLPWTSGEEQYF
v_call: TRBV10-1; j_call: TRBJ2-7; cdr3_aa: CASSEVQAREQYF
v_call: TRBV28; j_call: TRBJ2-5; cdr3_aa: CASSWGQGAIETQYF
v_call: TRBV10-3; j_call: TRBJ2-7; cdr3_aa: CAISPSDSTSSYEQYF
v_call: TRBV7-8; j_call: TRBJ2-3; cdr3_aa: CASSLEAGGTDTQYF
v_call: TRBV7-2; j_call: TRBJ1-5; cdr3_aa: CASSRTDRNEPQHF
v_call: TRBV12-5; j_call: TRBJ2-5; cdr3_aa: CASGLETSGFQETQYF
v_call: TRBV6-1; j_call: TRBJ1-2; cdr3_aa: CASSKDRDYGYTF
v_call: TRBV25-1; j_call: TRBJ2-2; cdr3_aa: CASSGRQGNTGELFF
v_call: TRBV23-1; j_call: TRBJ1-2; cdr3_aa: CAITDGYTF
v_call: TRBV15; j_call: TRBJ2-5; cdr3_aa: CATSLFGGREETQYF
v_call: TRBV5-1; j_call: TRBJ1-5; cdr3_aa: CASSLYSNQPQHF
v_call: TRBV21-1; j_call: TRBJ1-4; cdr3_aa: CASSQQGEGKLFF
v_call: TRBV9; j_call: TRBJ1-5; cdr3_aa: CASSVGQVHQPQHF
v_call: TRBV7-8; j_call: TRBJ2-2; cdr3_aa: CASSLKRGTPRAGELFF
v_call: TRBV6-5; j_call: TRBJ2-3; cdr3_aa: CASSSRDTQYF
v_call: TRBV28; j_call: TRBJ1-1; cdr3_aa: CASSFALGQVNTEAFF
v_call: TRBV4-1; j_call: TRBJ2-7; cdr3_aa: CASSQVGVYEQYF
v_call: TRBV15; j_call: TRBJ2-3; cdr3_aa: CATSREIPPGLALTDTQYF
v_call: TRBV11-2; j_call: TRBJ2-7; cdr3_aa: CASSLDEGLYSYEQYF
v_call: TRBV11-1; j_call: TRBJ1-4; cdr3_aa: CASSSGTNEKLFF
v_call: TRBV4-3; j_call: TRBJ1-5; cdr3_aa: CASSQVAGHLTNQPQHF
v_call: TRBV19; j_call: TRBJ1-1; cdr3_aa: CASSIDRGNTEAFF